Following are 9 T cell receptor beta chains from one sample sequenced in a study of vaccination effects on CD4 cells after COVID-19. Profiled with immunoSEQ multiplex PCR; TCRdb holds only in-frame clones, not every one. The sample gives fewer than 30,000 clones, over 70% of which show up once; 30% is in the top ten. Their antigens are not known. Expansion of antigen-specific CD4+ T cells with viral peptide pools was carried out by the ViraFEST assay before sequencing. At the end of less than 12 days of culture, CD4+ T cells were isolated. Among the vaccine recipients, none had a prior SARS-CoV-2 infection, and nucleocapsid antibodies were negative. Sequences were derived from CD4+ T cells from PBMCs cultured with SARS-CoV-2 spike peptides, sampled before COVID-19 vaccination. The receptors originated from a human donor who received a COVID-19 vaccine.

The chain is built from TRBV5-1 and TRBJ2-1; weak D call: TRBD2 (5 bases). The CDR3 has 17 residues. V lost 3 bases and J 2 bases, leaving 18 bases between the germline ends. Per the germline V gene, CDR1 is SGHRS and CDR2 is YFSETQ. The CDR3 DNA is TGCGCCAGCAGCTCGGGTCTCCTCGGGATCACCTACAATGAGCAGTTCTTC. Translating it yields CASSSGLLGITYNEQFF.

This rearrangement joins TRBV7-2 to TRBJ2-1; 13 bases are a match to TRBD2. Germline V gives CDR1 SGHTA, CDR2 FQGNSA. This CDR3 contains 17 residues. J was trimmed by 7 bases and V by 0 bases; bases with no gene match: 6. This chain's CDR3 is CASSLALRLAGGNEQFF. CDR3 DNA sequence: TGTGCCAGCAGCTTAGCGCTAAGACTAGCGGGGGGTAATGAGCAGTTCTTC.

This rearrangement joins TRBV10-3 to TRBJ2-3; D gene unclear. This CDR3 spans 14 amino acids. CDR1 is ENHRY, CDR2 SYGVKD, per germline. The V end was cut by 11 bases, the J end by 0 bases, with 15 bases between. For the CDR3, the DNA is TGTGCCTCTAAAAGGCTACCTAGCACAGATACGCAGTATTTT. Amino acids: CASKRLPSTDTQYF.

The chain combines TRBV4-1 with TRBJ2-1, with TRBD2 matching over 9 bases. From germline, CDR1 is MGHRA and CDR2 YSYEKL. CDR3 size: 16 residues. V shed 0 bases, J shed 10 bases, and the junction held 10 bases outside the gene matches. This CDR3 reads CASSQDRRGGAWEQFF. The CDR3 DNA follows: TGCGCCAGCAGCCAAGATCGACGCGGGGGGGCCTGGGAGCAGTTCTTC.

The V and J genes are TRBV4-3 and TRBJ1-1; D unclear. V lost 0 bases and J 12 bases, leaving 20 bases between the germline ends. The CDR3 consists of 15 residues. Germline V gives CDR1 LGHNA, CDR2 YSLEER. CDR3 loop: CASSQEIHGIGITFF. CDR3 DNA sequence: TGCGCCAGCAGCCAAGAAATTCACGGGATAGGAATTACTTTCTTT.

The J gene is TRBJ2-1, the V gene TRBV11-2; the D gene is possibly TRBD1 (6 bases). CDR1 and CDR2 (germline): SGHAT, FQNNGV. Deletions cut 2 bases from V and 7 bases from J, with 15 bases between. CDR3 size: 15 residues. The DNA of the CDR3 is TGTGCCAGCAGCTTAAACAGGGCCTCCGGGAATGAGCAGTTCTTC. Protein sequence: CASSLNRASGNEQFF.

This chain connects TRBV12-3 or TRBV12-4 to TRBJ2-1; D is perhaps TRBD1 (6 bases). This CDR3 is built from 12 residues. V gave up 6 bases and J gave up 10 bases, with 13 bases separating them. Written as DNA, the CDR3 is TGTGCCAGCAGACGGACAGTGAGCGAGCAGTTCTTC. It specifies CASRRTVSEQFF.

CDR3: CSAWGFSEAFF. The CDR3 bases are TGCAGTGCTTGGGGATTCTCTGAAGCTTTCTTT. V usage is TRBV20-1 and J usage is TRBJ1-1; D gene ambiguous. Deletions cut 5 bases from V and 6 bases from J, with 10 bases between. Germline V gene data show CDR1 as DFQATT and CDR2 as SNEGSKA (reference sequence). The CDR3 consists of 11 residues.

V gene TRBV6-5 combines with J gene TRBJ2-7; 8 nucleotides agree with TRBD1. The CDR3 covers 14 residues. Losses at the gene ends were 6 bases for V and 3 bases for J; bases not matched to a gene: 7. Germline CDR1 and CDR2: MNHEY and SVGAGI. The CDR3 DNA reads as TGTGCCAGCAGACTTGGACAGGGTGACTACGAGCAGTACTTC. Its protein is CASRLGQGDYEQYF.